This T cell receptor beta chain was recorded in a study of radiation and T cells in renal cell carcinoma. Findings and limits, study-wide: Without pretreatment biopsies, baseline tumor clonotype presence was undetermined.

This clone was recorded once. Its antigen is not known. The repertoire was sequenced with immunoSEQ multiplex PCR; TCRdb's copy has only in-frame clones and lacks some. The table includes some 44,000 clones, 70% to 85% detected once. Documented time point: blood 4 weeks post-SBRT, at nephrectomy. Treatment reported: 15 Gy SBRT to primary tumor, nephrectomy 4 weeks later. Nephrectomy followed 15 Gy stereotactic body radiation by 4 weeks. The CDR3 sequence is 15 residues long. V lost 5 bases to trimming and J lost 0 bases; unmatched junction nucleotides: 6. The germline gives CDR1 ENHRY, CDR2 SYGVKD. The sample in question was blood, obtained from a patient whose treatment included radiotherapy and nephrectomy. The origin of this receptor is a woman aged 70-85 years with renal cell carcinoma. The V gene is TRBV10-3, the J gene TRBJ2-7; 8 bases are a match to TRBD2. CDR3 amino acids: CAISYSGASSYEQYF. CDR3 bases: TGTGCCATCAGTTATAGCGGGGCTAGCTCCTACGAGCAGTACTTC.